This TCR beta chain was observed in a study of response to subunit inactivated influenza vaccine. Study-level results: A suggestion made by the authors is that each seasonal influenza vaccination recruits few new T cells.

A single record per CDR3 protein comes from TCRdb applying MiXCR to the RT-PCR reads. The repertoire holds approximately 530,000 distinct CDR3 sequences, with approximately 6.9% as singletons. The CDR3 totals 14 residues. V was pared by 4 bases and J by 4 bases, with 14 bases between. Per the germline V gene, CDR1 is SEHNR and CDR2 is FQNEAQ (reference sequence). This clonotype was seen only a few times. Its antigen remains unidentified. This receptor was identified in a man aged 50-75 years who received an inactivated influenza vaccine. Sequenced material: PBMCs from blood, taken roughly 24 months after vaccination. The chain employs TRBV7-9 and TRBJ2-7, with D perhaps TRBD1 (6 bases). The CDR3 spells CASSSSRGPYEQYF. The CDR3 DNA reads as TGTGCCAGCAGCTCGTCCAGGGGCCCTTACGAGCAGTACTTC.